The 4 T cell receptor beta chains below come from one sample, sequenced in a study of tumor and adjacent non-tumor tissue in lung cancer. A modified ARM-PCR protocol with three rounds of nested PCR amplified TCRbeta. TCRdb reprocessed the multiplex PCR reads with MiXCR, giving one entry per CDR3 protein. The profile covers 75,000 to 95,000 distinct CDR3 sequences, with more than 75% appearing a single time and around a fifth taken by the ten largest. This sample's RNA came from whole unsorted tissue. This non-tumor lung sample came from over 3 cm beyond the tumor edge. Material: distant non-tumor lung tissue. The receptors were gathered from a woman aged 45-59 years with non-small cell lung cancer.

Notes on this clonotype: One base away lies a much larger clone, so this may be a sequencing read error. The chain has TRBV5-1 and TRBJ2-5; D may be TRBD2 (5 bases). This CDR3 contains 13 residues. V lost 5 bases to trimming and J lost 7 bases, with 15 bases between them. Germline values: CDR1 SGHRS, CDR2 YFSETQ. CDR3: CASRPTPRGTQYF. The CDR3 DNA is TGCGCCAGCAGACCGACCCCTCGGGGGACCCAGTACTTC.

The chain combines TRBV11-2 with TRBJ2-7, with 15 bases that match TRBD2. Germline V CDR1 and CDR2: SGHAT, FQNNGV. The V gene end was trimmed by 5 bases and the J gene end by 10 bases; junction bases not matched to a gene: 15. The CDR3 length is 17 residues. Here the CDR3 reads CASSPRTSGRALWEQYV. The CDR3 DNA is TGTGCCAGCAGCCCCCGGACTAGCGGGAGGGCACTGTGGGAACAGTACGTC.

To note about this clonotype: Since a much larger clone is just one base distant, this may be a read error. The chain uses TRBV5-6 and TRBJ2-3; 11 bases fit TRBD2. This CDR3 contains 16 residues. The germline CDR1 and CDR2 sequences are SGHDT and YYEEEE. CDR3 in amino acids: CAISSILAGVADTQYF. The CDR3 coding sequence is TGTGCCATCAGCTCAATACTAGCGGGAGTAGCAGATACGCAGTATTTT. The full variable domain, completed using reference TRBV5-6 and TRBJ2-3, is DAGVTQSPTHLIKTRGQQVTLRCSPKSGHDTVSWYQQALGQGPQFIFQYYEEEERQRGNFPDRFSGHQFPNYSSELNVNALLLGDSALYLCAISSILAGVADTQYFGPGTRLTVL.

By proportion, this clonotype is medium-sized. The chain has TRBV6-1 and TRBJ2-6, with D maybe TRBD1 (5 bases). Trimming stripped 6 bases from V and 0 bases from J, with 12 bases between. This CDR3 spans 16 amino acids. Per the germline V gene, CDR1 is MNHNS and CDR2 is SASEGT. CDR3 sequence: CASSLPTASGANVLTF. In DNA, the CDR3 is TGTGCCAGCAGCCTCCCGACAGCCTCTGGGGCCAACGTCCTGACTTTC.